This T cell receptor beta chain was observed in a study of T cell responses to AZD1222 COVID-19 vaccine. Here immunoSEQ multiplex PCR was the method, and the copy in TCRdb shows in-frame clones only, minus some. The profile shows 90,000 to 150,000 clones, around 85% of them singletons. General observations from the study: It should be noted that donors were predominantly white British and more often female, and clonal diversity was possibly underestimated. After the peak T cell response, and only then, were repertoires sampled.

CDR1 is SQVTM and CDR2 is ANQGSEA in the germline V gene. Losses at the gene ends were 5 bases for V and 8 bases for J; bases not matched to a gene: 14. The CDR3 contains 15 residues. With regard to this clone: Its antigen remains unidentified.

Sequencing used peripheral blood, obtained on day 0 of AZD1222 vaccination. The receptor comes from an adult in good health. The chain recombines TRBV29-1 with TRBJ2-3, with 9 bases fitting TRBD2. The CDR3 loop reads CSVFPGGATSGTQYF. The CDR3 nucleotides read TGCAGCGTTTTTCCAGGGGGAGCGACTAGCGGTACGCAGTATTTT.